The sample holds a few counts of the clone carrying this T cell receptor beta chain. Its antigen is still unknown. The CDR3 contains 14 residues. Germline-derived CDR1 and CDR2 are MDHEN and SYDVKM. Trimming left V 2 bases short and J 10 bases short, with 15 bases between. This entry comes from a study of spatial heterogeneity in lung cancer. On the study more broadly: Among detected sequences, beta-chain ones consistently exceeded alpha-chain ones in number.

The time point is: sample taken at primary tumor resection. Study observations and caveats: Tumor mutation count correlated with how many alpha and beta TCRs expanded intratumorally.

Using its own MiXCR run on the 5' RACE reads, TCRdb lists one record per CDR3 protein. The sample contains under 15,000 distinct CDR3 sequences, 4.7% of which appear only once. The sequence derives from a female donor with early-stage non-small cell lung cancer. This sequence joins TRBV28 and TRBJ2-1; possible D gene TRBD1, 5 bases. This specimen was lung tumor tissue, taken at surgery. CDR3 sequence (DNA): TGTGCCAGCAGTTTACGCAGCCCCAGGGCGGAGCAGTTCTTC. Translating it yields CASSLRSPRAEQFF.